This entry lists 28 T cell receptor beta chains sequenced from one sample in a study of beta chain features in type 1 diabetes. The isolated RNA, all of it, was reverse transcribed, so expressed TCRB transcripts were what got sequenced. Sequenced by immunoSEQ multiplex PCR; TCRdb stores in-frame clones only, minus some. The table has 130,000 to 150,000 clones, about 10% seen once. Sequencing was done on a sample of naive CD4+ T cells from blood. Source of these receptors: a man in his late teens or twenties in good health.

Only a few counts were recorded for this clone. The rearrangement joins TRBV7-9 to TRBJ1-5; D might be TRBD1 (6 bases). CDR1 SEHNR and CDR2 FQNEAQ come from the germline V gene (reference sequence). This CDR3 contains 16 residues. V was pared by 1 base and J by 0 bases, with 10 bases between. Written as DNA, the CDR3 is TGTGCCAGCAGCTTAGAAAACAGGGATAGCAATCAGCCCCAGCATTTT. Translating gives CASSLENRDSNQPQHF.

This chain's CDR3 is CASSSGTLTEAFF. In nucleotides, the CDR3 is TGTGCCAGCTCATCCGGGACACTCACTGAAGCTTTCTTT. This chain connects TRBV18 to TRBJ1-1; weak D call: TRBD1 (6 bases). The CDR3 totals 13 residues. CDR1 and CDR2 from the germline V gene are KGHSH and LQKENI. The V end lost 5 bases, the J end lost 4 bases, and 11 bases lay between the germline ends.

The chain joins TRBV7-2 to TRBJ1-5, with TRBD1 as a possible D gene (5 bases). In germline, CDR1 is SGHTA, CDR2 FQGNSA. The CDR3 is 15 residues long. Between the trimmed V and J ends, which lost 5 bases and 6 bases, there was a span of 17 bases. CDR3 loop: CASSPPGYGGQPQHF. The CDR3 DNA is TGTGCCAGCAGCCCACCAGGGTACGGCGGTCAGCCCCAGCATTTT.

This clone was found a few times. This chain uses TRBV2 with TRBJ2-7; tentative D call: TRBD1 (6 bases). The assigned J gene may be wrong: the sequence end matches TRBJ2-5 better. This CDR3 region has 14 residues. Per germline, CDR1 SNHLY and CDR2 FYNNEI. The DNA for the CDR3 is TGTGCCAGCAGTGTGCTGGGGGCGGTGGAGACCCAGTACTTC. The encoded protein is CASSVLGAVETQYF.

CDR3 loop: CASRSQGASAQYF. CDR3 nucleotide sequence: TGTGCCAGCAGGTCTCAGGGGGCTTCTGCGCAGTATTTT. This chain connects TRBV5-6 to TRBJ2-3; 8 positions match TRBD1. The CDR3 length is 13 residues. Germline V gene lookup returns CDR1 SGHDT and CDR2 YYEEEE. The V and J ends lost 5 bases and 10 bases, in that order; junction bases with no gene match: 9.

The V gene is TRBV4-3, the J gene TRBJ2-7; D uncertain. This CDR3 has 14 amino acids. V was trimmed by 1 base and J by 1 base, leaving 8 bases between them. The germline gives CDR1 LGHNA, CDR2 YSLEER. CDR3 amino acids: CASSQAYGSYEQYF. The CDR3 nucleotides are TGCGCCAGCAGCCAAGCTTACGGGTCCTACGAGCAGTACTTC.

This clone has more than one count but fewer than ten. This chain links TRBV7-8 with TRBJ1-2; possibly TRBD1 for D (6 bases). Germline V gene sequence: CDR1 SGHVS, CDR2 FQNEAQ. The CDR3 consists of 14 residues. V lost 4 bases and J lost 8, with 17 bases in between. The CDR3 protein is CASSSARGEYGYTF. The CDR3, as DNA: TGTGCCAGCAGCTCCGCCAGGGGCGAATACGGCTACACCTTC.

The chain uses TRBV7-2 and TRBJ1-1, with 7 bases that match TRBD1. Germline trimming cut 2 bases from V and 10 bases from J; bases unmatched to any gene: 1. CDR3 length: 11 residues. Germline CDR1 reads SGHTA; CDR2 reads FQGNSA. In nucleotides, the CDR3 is TGTGCCAGCAGCTTAAAGGGGGCAGCTTTCTTT. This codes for CASSLKGAAFF. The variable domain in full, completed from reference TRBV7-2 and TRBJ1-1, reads GAGVSQSPSNKVTEKGKDVELRCDPISGHTALYWYRQSLGQGLEFLIYFQGNSAPDKSGLPSDRFSAERTGGSVSTLTIQRTQQEDSAVYLCASSLKGAAFFGQGTRLTVV.

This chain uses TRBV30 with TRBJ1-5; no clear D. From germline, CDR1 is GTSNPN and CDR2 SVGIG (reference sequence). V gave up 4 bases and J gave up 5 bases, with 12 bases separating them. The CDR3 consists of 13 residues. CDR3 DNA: TGTGCCTGGAATAGGAGGGTGGATCAGCCCCAGCATTTT. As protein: CAWNRRVDQPQHF. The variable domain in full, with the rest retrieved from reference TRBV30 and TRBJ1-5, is SQTIHQWPATLVQPVGSPLSLECTVEGTSNPNLYWYRQAAGRGLQLLFYSVGIGQISSEVPQNLSASRPQDRQFILSSKKLLLSDSGFYLCAWNRRVDQPQHFGDGTRLSIL.

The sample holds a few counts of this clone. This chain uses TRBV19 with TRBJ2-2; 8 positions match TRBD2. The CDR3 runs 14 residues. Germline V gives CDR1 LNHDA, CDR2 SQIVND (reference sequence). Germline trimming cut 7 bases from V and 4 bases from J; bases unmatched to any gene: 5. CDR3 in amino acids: CASTTSGGTGELFF. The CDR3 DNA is TGTGCCAGTACCACTAGCGGCGGCACCGGGGAGCTGTTTTTT.

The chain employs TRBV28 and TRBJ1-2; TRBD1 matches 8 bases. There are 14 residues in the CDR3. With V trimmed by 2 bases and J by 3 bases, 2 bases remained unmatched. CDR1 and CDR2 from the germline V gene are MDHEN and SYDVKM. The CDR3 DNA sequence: TGTGCCAGCAGTTTAGAACAGGGGGACTATGGCTACACCTTC. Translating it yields CASSLEQGDYGYTF.

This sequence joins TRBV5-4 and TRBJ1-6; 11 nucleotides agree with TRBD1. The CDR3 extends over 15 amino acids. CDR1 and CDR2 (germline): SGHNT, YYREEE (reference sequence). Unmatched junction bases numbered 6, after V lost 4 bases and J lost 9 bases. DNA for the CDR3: TGTGCCAGCAGCCACAGGGACAGGGGGGTTTCACCCCTCCACTTT. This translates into CASSHRDRGVSPLHF. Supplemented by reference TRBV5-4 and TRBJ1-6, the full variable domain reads ETGVTQSPTHLIKTRGQQVTLRCSSQSGHNTVSWYQQALGQGPQFIFQYYREEENGRGNFPPRFSGLQFPNYSSELNVNALELDDSALYLCASSHRDRGVSPLHFGNGTRLTVT.

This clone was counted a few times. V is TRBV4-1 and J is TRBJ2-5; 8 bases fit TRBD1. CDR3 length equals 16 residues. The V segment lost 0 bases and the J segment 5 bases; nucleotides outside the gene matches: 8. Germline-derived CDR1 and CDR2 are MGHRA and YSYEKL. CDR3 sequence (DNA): TGCGCCAGCAGCCAAGATCTGTCAGGGGGCTTGGAGACCCAGTACTTC. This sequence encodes CASSQDLSGGLETQYF.

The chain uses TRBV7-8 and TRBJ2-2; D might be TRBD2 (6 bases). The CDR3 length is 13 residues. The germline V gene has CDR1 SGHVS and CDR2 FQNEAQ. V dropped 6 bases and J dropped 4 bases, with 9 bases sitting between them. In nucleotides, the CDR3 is TGTGCCAGCAGTATGGGGGGCACCGGGGAGCTGTTTTTT. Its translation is CASSMGGTGELFF.

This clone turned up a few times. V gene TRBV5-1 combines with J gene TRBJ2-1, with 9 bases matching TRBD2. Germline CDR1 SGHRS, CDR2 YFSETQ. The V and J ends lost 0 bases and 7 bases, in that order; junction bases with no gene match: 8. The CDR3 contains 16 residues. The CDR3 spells CASSLAGRGGGNEQFF. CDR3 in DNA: TGCGCCAGCAGCTTGGCGGGGCGGGGGGGCGGAAATGAGCAGTTCTTC.

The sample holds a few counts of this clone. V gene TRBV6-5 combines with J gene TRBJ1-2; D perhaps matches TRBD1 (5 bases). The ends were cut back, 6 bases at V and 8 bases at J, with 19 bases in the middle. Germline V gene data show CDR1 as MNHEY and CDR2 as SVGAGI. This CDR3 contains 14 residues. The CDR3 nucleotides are TGTGCCAGCAGACCCCGGGGGGAGGCTCACGGCTACACCTTC. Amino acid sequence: CASRPRGEAHGYTF.

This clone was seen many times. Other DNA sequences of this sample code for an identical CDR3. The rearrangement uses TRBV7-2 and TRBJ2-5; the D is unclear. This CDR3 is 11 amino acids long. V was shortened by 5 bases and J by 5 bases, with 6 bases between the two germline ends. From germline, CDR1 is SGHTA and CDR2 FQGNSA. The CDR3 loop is CASSPRETQYF. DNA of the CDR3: TGTGCCAGCAGCCCCCGGGAGACCCAGTACTTC.

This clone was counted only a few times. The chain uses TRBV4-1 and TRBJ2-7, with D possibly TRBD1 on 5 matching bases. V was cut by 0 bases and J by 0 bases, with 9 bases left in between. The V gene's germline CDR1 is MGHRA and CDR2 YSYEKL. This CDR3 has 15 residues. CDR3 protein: CASSQDLQASYEQYF. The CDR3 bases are TGCGCCAGCAGCCAAGATCTACAGGCCTCCTACGAGCAGTACTTC.

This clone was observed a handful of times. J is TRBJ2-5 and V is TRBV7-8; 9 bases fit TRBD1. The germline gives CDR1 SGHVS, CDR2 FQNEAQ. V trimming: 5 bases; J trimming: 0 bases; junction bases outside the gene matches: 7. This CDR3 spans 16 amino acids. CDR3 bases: TGTGCCAGCAGCCACGACCGGGACAGGGACCAAGAGACCCAGTACTTC. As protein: CASSHDRDRDQETQYF.

This chain's CDR3 is CASSGRGGLATGELFF. The CDR3 coding sequence is TGTGCCAGCAGCGGGCGGGGGGGCCTGGCCACCGGGGAGCTGTTTTTT. This rearrangement joins TRBV9 to TRBJ2-2, with TRBD2 matching over 9 bases. Trimming cost V 3 bases and J 4 bases; bases outside gene matches: 7. This CDR3 spans 16 amino acids. Germline values: CDR1 SGDLS, CDR2 YYNGEE.

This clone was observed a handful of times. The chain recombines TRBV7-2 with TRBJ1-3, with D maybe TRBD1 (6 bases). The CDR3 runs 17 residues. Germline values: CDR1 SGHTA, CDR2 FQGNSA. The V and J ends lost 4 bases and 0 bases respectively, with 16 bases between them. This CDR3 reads CASSSVWQGTSGNTIYF. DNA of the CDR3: TGTGCCAGCAGCTCAGTTTGGCAGGGGACCTCTGGAAACACCATATATTTT.

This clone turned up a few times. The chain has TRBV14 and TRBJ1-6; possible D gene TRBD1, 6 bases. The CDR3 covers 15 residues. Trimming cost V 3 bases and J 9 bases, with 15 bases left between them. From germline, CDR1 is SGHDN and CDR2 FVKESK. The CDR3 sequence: CASSQTGQKGSPLHF. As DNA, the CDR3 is TGTGCCAGCAGCCAGACCGGACAGAAAGGTTCACCCCTCCACTTT.

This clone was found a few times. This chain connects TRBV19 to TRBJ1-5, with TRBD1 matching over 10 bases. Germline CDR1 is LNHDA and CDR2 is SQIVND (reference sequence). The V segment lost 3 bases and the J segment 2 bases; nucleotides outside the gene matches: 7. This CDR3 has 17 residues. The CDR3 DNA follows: TGTGCCAGTAGTATCCCGGGACAGGGGTTCCGCAATCAGCCCCAGCATTTT. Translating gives CASSIPGQGFRNQPQHF.

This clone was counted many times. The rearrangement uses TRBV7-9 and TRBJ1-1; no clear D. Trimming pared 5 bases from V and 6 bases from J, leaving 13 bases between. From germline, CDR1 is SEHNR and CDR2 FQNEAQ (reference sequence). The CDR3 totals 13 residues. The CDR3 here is CASSLTQVAEAFF. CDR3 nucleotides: TGTGCCAGCAGCCTGACCCAGGTTGCTGAAGCTTTCTTT.

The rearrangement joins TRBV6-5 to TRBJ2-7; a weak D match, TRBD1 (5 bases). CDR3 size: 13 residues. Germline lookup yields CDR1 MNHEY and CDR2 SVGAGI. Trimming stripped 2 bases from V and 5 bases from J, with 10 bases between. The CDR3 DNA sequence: TGTGCCAGCAGTTACAGGTGGGGCCACGAGCAGTACTTC. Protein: CASSYRWGHEQYF.

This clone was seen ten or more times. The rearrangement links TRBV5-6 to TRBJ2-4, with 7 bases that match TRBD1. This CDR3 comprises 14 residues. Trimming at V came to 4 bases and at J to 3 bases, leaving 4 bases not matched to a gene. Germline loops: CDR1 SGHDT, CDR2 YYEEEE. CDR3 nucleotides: TGTGCCAGCAGCCACCGGGACAGCAAAAACATTCAGTACTTC. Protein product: CASSHRDSKNIQYF.

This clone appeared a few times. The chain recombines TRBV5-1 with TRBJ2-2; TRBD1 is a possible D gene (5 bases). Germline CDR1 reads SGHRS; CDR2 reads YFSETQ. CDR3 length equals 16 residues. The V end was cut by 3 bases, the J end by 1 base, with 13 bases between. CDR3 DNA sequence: TGCGCCAGCAGCTCTCAGGGTCCAGGGAACACCGGGGAGCTGTTTTTT. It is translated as CASSSQGPGNTGELFF.

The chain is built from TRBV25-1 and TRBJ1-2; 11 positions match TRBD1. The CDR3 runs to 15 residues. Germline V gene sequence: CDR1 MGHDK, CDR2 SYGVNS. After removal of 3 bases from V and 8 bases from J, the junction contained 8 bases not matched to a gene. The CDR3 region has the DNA TGTGCCAGCAGTGACCCCCTGGGACAGGGGGAGGGCTACACCTTC. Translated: CASSDPLGQGEGYTF.